Below, 31 T cell receptor beta chains from the same sample are listed, as sequenced in a study of early T cells in non-severe SARS-CoV-2 infection. TCRdb redid the calling of the 5' RACE reads with MiXCR, one entry per CDR3 protein. Counted here are about 80,000 distinct CDR3 sequences, roughly 12% occurring once; the ten biggest clones make up about 4.8%. Sequences were obtained from whole blood. Receptor source: an adult who was a healthcare worker with PCR-confirmed SARS-CoV-2 infection or an uninfected control (not recorded which).

This clonotype occurred a few times. V gene TRBV11-2 combines with J gene TRBJ2-1; tentative D call: TRBD2 (6 bases). V lost 4 bases and J lost 6, with 16 bases in between. Per germline, CDR1 SGHAT and CDR2 FQNNGV. The CDR3 is made up of 15 amino acids. Here the CDR3 DNA reads TGTGCCAGCAGCTCTGGACTATCCCGGGGCAATGAGCAGTTCTTC. Translated, it gives CASSSGLSRGNEQFF.

This clonotype was observed many times. J is TRBJ1-2 and V is TRBV12-3 or TRBV12-4; no definite D call. This CDR3 has 13 residues. Trimming pared 0 bases from V and 4 bases from J, leaving 6 bases between. CDR3 DNA: TGTGCCAGCAGTTTAGCAGTTATCTATGGCTACACCTTC. This sequence encodes CASSLAVIYGYTF.

This clonotype occurred a few times. The chain links TRBV6-2 or TRBV6-3 to TRBJ2-1; 11 positions match TRBD1. V was clipped by 0 bases and J by 7 bases; unmatched bases: 2. CDR1 is MNHEY, CDR2 SVGEGT, per germline. This CDR3 is 15 amino acids long. The CDR3 DNA sequence: TGTGCCAGCAGTTACTCCGGGACAGGGGGTAATGAGCAGTTCTTC. Amino acid sequence: CASSYSGTGGNEQFF.

The chain recombines TRBV7-9 with TRBJ1-1; D is perhaps TRBD1 (5 bases). The germline V and J ends were trimmed by 3 bases and 6 bases, with 14 bases remaining between them. CDR3 length: 14 residues. Germline loops: CDR1 SEHNR, CDR2 FQNEAQ (reference sequence). The CDR3 is CASSLWRGDSEAFF. The CDR3 DNA sequence: TGTGCCAGCAGCTTGTGGAGAGGGGACTCTGAAGCTTTCTTT.

Comments on this clonotype: A read error may explain this, as a much larger clone is one base away. The rearrangement uses TRBV11-2 and TRBJ1-6; tentative D call: TRBD1 (5 bases). The CDR3 is 15 residues long. Germline V gives CDR1 SGHAT, CDR2 FQNNGV. V was clipped by 3 bases and J by 5 bases, with 11 bases between them. The CDR3 nucleotides are TGTGCCAGCAGCTTGCGGGGGGTTAATAATTCACCCCTCCACTTT. Translating it yields CASSLRGVNNSPLHF.

This clonotype has at least ten counts. The chain combines TRBV6-6 with TRBJ1-5; D remains ambiguous. This CDR3 has 15 amino acids. Trimming stripped 2 bases from V and 1 base from J, with 9 bases between. Per the germline V gene, CDR1 is MNHNY and CDR2 is SVGAGI (reference sequence). In DNA, the CDR3 is TGTGCCAGCAGTTACCAACCGGGGAGCAATCAGCCCCAGCATTTT. Translated, it gives CASSYQPGSNQPQHF.

The chain couples TRBV4-1 to TRBJ2-3, with D tentatively TRBD1 (6 bases). V was pared by 1 base and J by 2 bases, with 13 bases between. Per the germline V gene, CDR1 is MGHRA and CDR2 is YSYEKL. The CDR3 has 16 amino acids. As DNA, the CDR3 is TGCGCCAGCAGCCAAGGTCGGGACACCTCCACAGATACGCAGTATTTT. Translated: CASSQGRDTSTDTQYF.

This clonotype was seen repeatedly, ten times or more. This chain connects TRBV10-3 to TRBJ1-2; D is unresolved. V lost 2 bases, J lost 2 bases, and 6 bases lay in between. Germline V gene data show CDR1 as ENHRY and CDR2 as SYGVKD. This CDR3 is built from 13 residues. The CDR3 DNA is TGTGCCATCAGTGAGGGGCGGAACTATGGCTACACCTTC. It translates to CAISEGRNYGYTF.

There are a few counts of this clonotype. This chain uses TRBV7-8 with TRBJ2-7; 8 bases align to TRBD1. The germline V gene encodes CDR1 SGHVS and CDR2 FQNEAQ. With 2 bases clipped from V and 4 bases from J, the junction kept 19 bases outside the gene matches. The CDR3 length is 19 residues. Here the CDR3 DNA reads TGTGCCAGCAGCTTAAACCCGGACAGGGTCATTTCGCAGGTGTACGAGCAGTACTTC. Translated, it gives CASSLNPDRVISQVYEQYF.

This clonotype has ten or more counts. This rearrangement joins TRBV9 to TRBJ2-1; 14 positions agree with TRBD2. J was trimmed by 7 bases and V by 3 bases; bases with no gene match: 3. Germline CDR1 SGDLS, CDR2 YYNGEE. This CDR3 spans 15 amino acids. The CDR3 loop reads CASSAGTSGGNEQFF. The CDR3 nucleotides read TGTGCCAGCAGCGCTGGGACTAGCGGGGGAAATGAGCAGTTCTTC.

This clonotype was observed a handful of times. The chain has TRBV21-1 and TRBJ1-5; the table's D call TRBD1 went unverified against the DNA. TRBV21-1 is a pseudogene. The CDR3 is 11 residues long. In DNA form, the CDR3 reads TGTGCCGCCTTACCGGGGCAGCCCCAGCATTTT. This translates into CAALPGQPQHF.

This clonotype was found many times. V gene TRBV7-9 combines with J gene TRBJ1-4; no clear D gene. Germline CDR1 and CDR2: SEHNR and FQNEAQ (reference sequence). This CDR3 spans 14 amino acids. Trimming removed 8 bases from V and 4 bases from J, with 14 bases in between. The CDR3 is CASRRADLNEKLFF. The CDR3 DNA follows: TGTGCCAGCCGCCGAGCAGATCTTAATGAAAAACTGTTTTTT.

This clonotype was seen a single time. This may come from a read error, since a much larger clone is one base off. The chain joins TRBV7-9 to TRBJ2-3; D is perhaps TRBD1 (6 bases). The CDR3 length is 16 residues. Between the trimmed V and J ends, which lost 4 bases and 0 bases, there was a span of 14 bases. Germline CDR1 is SEHNR and CDR2 is FQNEAQ (reference sequence). The CDR3 loop is CASSSHRDRSTDTQYF. CDR3 nucleotide sequence: TGTGCCAGCAGCTCGCACAGAGACAGGAGCACAGATACGCAGTATTTT. Combining the CDR3 with reference TRBV7-9 and TRBJ2-3 gives the whole variable domain DTGVSQNPRHKITKRGQNVTFRCDPISEHNRLYWYRQTLGQGPEFLTYFQNEAQLEKSRLLSDRFSAERPKGSFSTLEIQRTEQGDSAMYLCASSSHRDRSTDTQYFGPGTRLTVL.

This clonotype was seen more than once but under ten times. The V call is TRBV29-1, the J call TRBJ1-1, with D unresolved. The germline gives CDR1 SQVTM, CDR2 ANQGSEA. This CDR3 spans 17 amino acids. With 1 base removed from V and 5 bases from J, the gap between germline ends came to 23 bases. The CDR3 region has the DNA TGCAGCGTTGAAGGCACACAGTTCCCTCAGTTGGGGACTGAAGCTTTCTTT. Protein sequence: CSVEGTQFPQLGTEAFF.

This clonotype occurred many times. The chain couples TRBV18 to TRBJ1-4, with 7 bases fitting TRBD1. CDR1 is KGHSH, CDR2 LQKENI, per germline. Trimming cost V 3 bases and J 7 bases; bases outside gene matches: 5. This CDR3 is built from 14 residues. This CDR3 is CASSPTGWSEKLFF. For the CDR3, the DNA is TGTGCCAGCTCACCGACAGGGTGGAGTGAAAAACTGTTTTTT.

This clonotype was seen more than once but under ten times. This chain uses TRBV29-1 with TRBJ2-5; tentative D call: TRBD1 (6 bases). Germline CDR1 SQVTM, CDR2 ANQGSEA. The CDR3 contains 12 residues. Between the trimmed V and J ends, which lost 4 bases and 5 bases, there was a span of 11 bases. The chain's CDR3 is CSVADSRETQYF. The CDR3 bases are TGCAGCGTTGCGGACAGCAGGGAGACCCAGTACTTC.

A few counts support this clonotype. V usage is TRBV7-9 and J usage is TRBJ2-5; TRBD2 agrees at 11 bases. CDR3 length equals 14 residues. Trimming removed 5 bases from V and 5 bases from J; junction bases left unmatched: 4. Germline CDR1 is SEHNR and CDR2 is FQNEAQ (reference sequence). This CDR3 reads CASSLLAGVETQYF. The DNA for the CDR3 is TGTGCCAGCAGCCTACTAGCGGGGGTGGAGACCCAGTACTTC. The full variable domain, in which reference TRBV7-9 and TRBJ2-5 provide the parts outside the CDR3, is DTGVSQNPRHKITKRGQNVTFRCDPISEHNRLYWYRQTLGQGPEFLTYFQNEAQLEKSRLLSDRFSAERPKGSFSTLEIQRTEQGDSAMYLCASSLLAGVETQYFGPGTRLLVL.

This clonotype was observed a handful of times. The chain carries TRBV20-1 and TRBJ1-5; D might be TRBD1 (5 bases). The germline CDR1 and CDR2 sequences are DFQATT and SNEGSKA (reference sequence). The CDR3 loop spans 15 amino acids. The CDR3 nucleotides read TGCAGCGCCAAACAACCGGGGGTAAGCAATCAGCCCCAGCATTTT. Its translation is CSAKQPGVSNQPQHF.

This sequence joins TRBV12-5 and TRBJ2-3, with TRBD1 as a possible D gene (5 bases). Trimming left V 6 bases short and J 2 bases short, with 6 bases between. Germline V CDR1 and CDR2: LGHNT, FRNRAP. The CDR3 extends over 12 amino acids. The CDR3 coding sequence is TGTGCTAGTGGAGGGGACACAGATACGCAGTATTTT. This encodes CASGGDTDTQYF.

This clonotype was counted between two and nine times. This sequence joins TRBV27 and TRBJ1-5; unclear D gene. The length of the CDR3 is 14 residues. Germline V gives CDR1 MNHEY, CDR2 SMNVEV (reference sequence). Trimming pared 1 base from V and 1 base from J, leaving 5 bases between. The CDR3 region is CASSLLGSNQPQHF. In nucleotides, the CDR3 is TGTGCCAGCAGTTTATTGGGGAGCAATCAGCCCCAGCATTTT.

This clonotype was counted at least ten times. This chain uses TRBV7-2 with TRBJ1-1; 8 bases are shared with TRBD1. CDR1 and CDR2 from the germline V gene are SGHTA and FQGNSA. The J segment lost 0 bases and the V segment lost 1 base, leaving 4 bases of the junction unmatched. CDR3 length: 16 amino acids. The CDR3 nucleotides are TGTGCCAGCAGCTTAGGGGACAGGCTATTGAACACTGAAGCTTTCTTT. Its translation: CASSLGDRLLNTEAFF.

Many counts were recorded for this clonotype. This chain links TRBV12-3 or TRBV12-4 with TRBJ1-1; no clear D. Deletions cut 1 base from V and 2 bases from J, with 8 bases between. CDR3 size: 14 residues. Written as DNA, the CDR3 is TGTGCCAGCAGTTTAGTGGGCAGTAACACTGAAGCTTTCTTT. Protein sequence: CASSLVGSNTEAFF.

The chain couples TRBV10-3 to TRBJ2-6, with 8 bases that match TRBD1. The germline V gene has CDR1 ENHRY and CDR2 SYGVKD. Trimming removed 7 bases from V and 0 bases from J; junction bases left unmatched: 8. The CDR3 sequence is 17 residues long. The CDR3, as DNA: TGTGCCATCAAACCGGGACAGGAACTCTCTGGGGCCAACGTCCTGACTTTC. Protein product: CAIKPGQELSGANVLTF.

This clonotype was observed many times. The rearrangement links TRBV5-1 to TRBJ2-7, with TRBD1 matching over 10 bases. CDR3 length equals 15 residues. Germline V gives CDR1 SGHRS, CDR2 YFSETQ. With 1 base clipped from V and 6 bases from J, the junction kept 7 bases outside the gene matches. The CDR3 DNA follows: TGCGCCAGCAGCTTGTCCGGGACAGGGGAGAGCGAGCAGTACTTC. This translates into CASSLSGTGESEQYF.

The genes are TRBV12-3 or TRBV12-4 and TRBJ1-2, with D tentatively TRBD1 (6 bases). V lost 2 bases, J lost 7 bases, and 14 bases lay in between. The CDR3 is 14 residues long. CDR3 sequence reads: CASSLIGGLGGYTF. The CDR3, as DNA: TGTGCCAGCAGTTTAATCGGGGGGCTGGGTGGCTACACCTTC.

V and J are TRBV27 and TRBJ2-7; 8 nucleotides align to TRBD1. V shed 5 bases and J 1 base; nucleotides not matched to a gene: 4. From germline, CDR1 is MNHEY and CDR2 SMNVEV (reference sequence). The CDR3 loop spans 14 amino acids. CDR3 in amino acids: CASSQTGVSYEQYF. CDR3 DNA sequence: TGTGCCAGCAGTCAGACAGGGGTTTCCTACGAGCAGTACTTC.

The rearrangement uses TRBV6-5 and TRBJ1-2; tentative D call: TRBD1 (6 bases). Germline CDR1 is MNHEY and CDR2 is SVGAGI. Trimming removed 8 bases at V and 3 bases at J, with 13 bases between. The CDR3 extends over 13 amino acids. The CDR3 bases are TGTGCCAGCGGGGTAGGGGGGGACTATGGCTACACCTTC. Translating gives CASGVGGDYGYTF.

The chain carries TRBV10-3 and TRBJ1-5; 7 nucleotides agree with TRBD1. CDR1 ENHRY and CDR2 SYGVKD come from the germline V gene. This CDR3 spans 12 amino acids. V was clipped by 8 bases and J by 4 bases; unmatched bases: 2. CDR3 DNA sequence: TGTGCCATCGGGACAGCAAATCAGCCCCAGCATTTT. Amino acids: CAIGTANQPQHF.

This clonotype occurred many times. The rearrangement links TRBV2 to TRBJ2-5, with 14 bases identical to TRBD2. This CDR3 contains 17 residues. Germline V CDR1 and CDR2: SNHLY, FYNNEI. The V gene end was trimmed by 4 bases and the J gene end by 1 base; junction bases not matched to a gene: 5. The CDR3 spells CASSVTSGGAGQETQYF. The DNA of the CDR3 is TGTGCCAGCAGTGTGACTAGCGGGGGGGCCGGCCAAGAGACCCAGTACTTC.

This chain joins TRBV20-1 and TRBJ1-4; the match to TRBD1 covers 9 bases. V shed 0 bases, J shed 7 bases, and the junction held 3 bases outside the gene matches. Germline CDR1 is DFQATT and CDR2 is SNEGSKA (reference sequence). CDR3 length: 14 residues. The CDR3: CSARDQGQGEKLFF. The CDR3 nucleotides are TGCAGTGCTAGAGATCAGGGACAGGGTGAAAAACTGTTTTTT.

In this sample, this clonotype turned up a few times. This chain joins TRBV6-2 or TRBV6-3 and TRBJ2-7, with 8 nucleotides matching TRBD2. After removal of 6 bases from V and 0 bases from J, the junction contained 1 base not matched to a gene. The CDR3 totals 13 residues. The germline V gene encodes CDR1 MNHEY and CDR2 SVGEGT. The DNA of the CDR3 is TGTGCCAGCAGAACTAGCGGCTCCTACGAGCAGTACTTC. This translates into CASRTSGSYEQYF.